These 10 T cell receptor beta chains were sequenced from one sample in a study of spatial heterogeneity in lung cancer. TCRdb reprocessed the 5' RACE reads with MiXCR, giving one entry per CDR3 protein. The sample shows about 44,000 distinct CDR3 sequences, roughly an eighth of them seen only once. The time point was: sample taken at primary tumor resection. The starting material was PBMCs, obtained at surgery. Receptor source: a male donor with early-stage non-small cell lung cancer.

This clonotype was detected many times. V is TRBV7-9 and J is TRBJ1-4; D might be TRBD1 (5 bases). Germline V gives CDR1 SEHNR, CDR2 FQNEAQ (reference sequence). The CDR3 has 14 residues. V lost 6 bases and J lost 6, with 14 bases in between. CDR3 in DNA: TGTGCCAGCAGGGGGAGACAGCCTGATGAAAAACTGTTTTTT. Protein sequence: CASRGRQPDEKLFF.

This clonotype has a handful of counts. The chain combines TRBV6-1 with TRBJ1-1; unclear D gene. CDR3 length equals 15 residues. The germline V gene encodes CDR1 MNHNS and CDR2 SASEGT. Trimming shortened V by 0 bases and J by 1 base, and 9 bases separated the two germline ends. In DNA, the CDR3 is TGTGCCAGCAGTGAAGCCGCTTTCGAGAACACTGAAGCTTTCTTT. Its protein is CASSEAAFENTEAFF.

This clonotype was seen only a few times. J is TRBJ2-7 and V is TRBV6-5; 7 bases agree with TRBD1. Per germline, CDR1 MNHEY and CDR2 SVGAGI. The J segment lost 1 base and the V segment lost 1 base, leaving 4 bases of the junction unmatched. The CDR3 runs to 15 residues. CDR3: CASSYWQGVSYEQYF. CDR3 in DNA: TGTGCCAGCAGTTACTGGCAGGGGGTTTCCTACGAGCAGTACTTC.

This clonotype was detected ten times or more. The chain combines TRBV29-1 with TRBJ2-2; D is ambiguous. V dropped 4 bases and J dropped 1 base, with 10 bases sitting between them. This CDR3 has 14 amino acids. CDR1 and CDR2 (germline): SQVTM, ANQGSEA. CDR3 sequence: CSVVETLNTGELFF. CDR3 nucleotide sequence: TGCAGCGTTGTGGAGACACTGAACACCGGGGAGCTGTTTTTT.

CDR3 region: CASGRGSDTGELFF. The CDR3 bases are TGTGCCAGCGGCAGGGGATCGGACACCGGGGAGCTGTTTTTT. The rearrangement uses TRBV12-3 or TRBV12-4 and TRBJ2-2, with D possibly being TRBD1 (6 bases). V lost 8 bases to trimming and J lost 3 bases, with 13 bases between them. The CDR3 length is 14 residues.

This clonotype was observed many times. The genes are TRBV9 and TRBJ2-3; TRBD2 might be the D (5 bases). Per the germline V gene, CDR1 is SGDLS and CDR2 is YYNGEE. This CDR3 is 14 amino acids long. Trimming took off 0 bases at V and 9 bases at J, with 14 bases between the two ends. The DNA of the CDR3 is TGTGCCAGCAGCGTAGAGGCTAGCCCCAGCACGCAGTATTTT. This gives the protein CASSVEASPSTQYF.

This chain joins TRBV7-2 and TRBJ2-3; tentative D call: TRBD1 (6 bases). Trimming took off 4 bases at V and 7 bases at J, with 21 bases between the two ends. Germline V CDR1 and CDR2: SGHTA, FQGNSA. This CDR3 has 16 amino acids. CDR3 residues: CASSSGVGQPANTQYF. The CDR3 nucleotides are TGTGCCAGCAGCTCCGGGGTCGGACAGCCAGCGAATACGCAGTATTTT.

This clonotype was detected only once. The CDR3 loop is CASSYSIGARLPYEQYF. The CDR3, as DNA: TGTGCCAGCAGTTACTCTATTGGAGCCCGTCTACCTTACGAGCAGTACTTC. J is TRBJ2-7 and V is TRBV6-6; D not resolved. The CDR3 extends over 17 amino acids. CDR1 and CDR2 from the germline V gene are MNHNY and SVGAGI (reference sequence). Trimming left V 0 bases short and J 4 bases short, with 19 bases between.

The sample holds a few counts of this clonotype. The chain carries TRBV4-2 and TRBJ1-2; perhaps TRBD1 as D (5 bases). The CDR3 sequence is 15 residues long. Germline V CDR1 and CDR2: LGHNA, YNFKEQ. Trimming removed 1 base from V and 6 bases from J, with 15 bases in between. CDR3 protein: CASSQVLAGPDGYTF. The CDR3 DNA sequence: TGTGCCAGCAGCCAAGTCCTCGCAGGGCCAGATGGCTACACCTTC.

The rearrangement joins TRBV27 to TRBJ2-7; 9 bases align to TRBD1. From germline, CDR1 is MNHEY and CDR2 SMNVEV (reference sequence). The CDR3 runs 15 residues. Trimming took 4 bases from V and 3 from J; bases not matched to a gene: 7. The CDR3 sequence: CASSSLGQGNYEQYF. CDR3 sequence (DNA): TGTGCCAGCAGTTCTCTGGGACAGGGAAACTACGAGCAGTACTTC.